Listed below are T cell receptor beta chains from one sample, sequenced in a study of T cells in Graves' hyperthyroidism and ophthalmopathy. TCRdb reprocessed the multiplex PCR reads via MiXCR and lists one record per CDR3 protein. The data show hundreds of thousands of distinct CDR3 sequences, with just under 45% seen just once and 7% to 7.5% held by the top ten. The source material was peripheral blood or thyroid tissue (not recorded which). Every receptor here comes from an adult man with Graves' disease, either hyperthyroidism or ophthalmopathy (not recorded which). Both conserved end residues are part of each CDR3. D genes are given only for firm matches. A row's size may be missing; if present it is once, few, many or a size class.

J: TRBJ2-1
D: TRBD2
V: TRBV29-1
size: few
CDR3: CSVGSGMVNEQFF
DNA: TGCAGCGTTGGTAGCGGGATGGTCAATGAGCAGTTCTTC

J: TRBJ2-7
D: -
V: TRBV24-1
size: many
CDR3: CATSDLVPPPRSAYEQYF
DNA: TGTGCCACCAGTGATTTGGTCCCTCCGCCACGATCGGCCTACGAGCAGTACTTC

J: TRBJ2-5
D: -
V: TRBV2
size: -
CDR3: CAGAPGLGTAQETQYF
DNA: TGTGCCGGCGCTCCGGGACTAGGGACAGCCCAAGAGACCCAGTACTTC

J: TRBJ1-5
D: -
V: TRBV20-1
size: -
CDR3: CSARELHGMSNQPQHF
DNA: TGCAGTGCTAGAGAACTTCACGGTATGAGCAATCAGCCCCAGCATTTT

J: TRBJ1-1
D: TRBD1
V: TRBV7-4
size: once
CDR3: CASSLVTGGLDTEAFF
DNA: TGTGCCAGCAGCTTAGTCACAGGGGGCTTGGACACTGAAGCTTTCTTT

J: TRBJ1-1
D: -
V: TRBV12-3/TRBV12-4
size: -
CDR3: CASRRPGGAGGEAFF
DNA: TGTGCCAGCAGGCGTCCGGGGGGCGCGGGCGGAGAAGCTTTCTTT

J: TRBJ2-5
D: -
V: TRBV4-1
size: -
CDR3: CASSQETGTQYF
DNA: TGCGCCAGCAGCCAAGAAACCGGGACCCAGTACTTC

J: TRBJ1-5
D: -
V: TRBV20-1
size: -
CDR3: CSARAEQDQPQHF
DNA: TGCAGTGCTAGGGCGGAACAGGACCAGCCCCAGCATTTT

J: TRBJ1-1
D: -
V: TRBV12-3/TRBV12-4
size: few
CDR3: CASSQATGIGAFF
DNA: TGTGCCAGCAGCCAAGCCACAGGGATTGGGGCTTTCTTT

J: TRBJ1-1
D: -
V: TRBV7-8
size: -
CDR3: CASSLSVAPPNTEAFF
DNA: TGTGCCAGCAGCTTATCAGTGGCACCACCGAACACTGAAGCTTTCTTT

J: TRBJ1-4
D: -
V: TRBV7-9
size: -
CDR3: CASSRRMQAGEKLFF
DNA: TGTGCCAGCAGCCGCCGGATGCAGGCTGGCGAAAAACTGTTTTTT

J: TRBJ2-6
D: -
V: TRBV29-1
size: -
CDR3: CSVAGVGSGANVLTF
DNA: TGCAGCGTTGCAGGGGTAGGATCTGGGGCCAACGTCCTGACTTTC

J: TRBJ1-6
D: TRBD1
V: TRBV15
size: -
CDR3: CATSSGRGGAGRSPLHF
DNA: TGTGCCACCAGCAGCGGCAGGGGGGGCGCAGGCCGGTCACCCCTCCACTTT

J: TRBJ1-2
D: -
V: TRBV2
size: few
CDR3: CASSELGAGFYGYTF
DNA: TGTGCCAGCAGTGAACTCGGGGCAGGATTCTATGGCTACACCTTC

J: TRBJ1-4
D: -
V: TRBV6-1
size: -
CDR3: CASIRTAAGDEKLFF
DNA: TGTGCCAGCATTCGGACAGCAGCTGGGGATGAAAAACTGTTTTTT

J: TRBJ1-5
D: TRBD1
V: TRBV7-2
size: many
CDR3: CASSLALPGQGYQPQHF
DNA: TGTGCCAGCAGCTTAGCTCTCCCTGGACAGGGCTATCAGCCCCAGCATTTT

J: TRBJ1-2
D: -
V: TRBV5-1
size: few
CDR3: CASSGIGVLGYTF
DNA: TGCGCCAGCAGCGGTATTGGGGTCTTGGGCTACACCTTC

J: TRBJ2-5
D: TRBD2
V: TRBV15
size: many
CDR3: CATSGSGSGETQYF
DNA: TGTGCCACCAGCGGTAGCGGGAGCGGGGAGACCCAGTACTTC

J: TRBJ2-7
D: TRBD2
V: TRBV2
size: once
CDR3: CASSWTSGGAGEQYF
DNA: TGTGCCAGCAGCTGGACTAGCGGGGGGGCCGGGGAGCAGTACTTC

J: TRBJ1-5
D: -
V: TRBV7-2
size: many
CDR3: CASSPGGRGNQPQHF
DNA: TGTGCCAGCAGCCCGGGGGGCCGGGGGAATCAGCCCCAGCATTTT

J: TRBJ2-5
D: -
V: TRBV24-1
size: -
CDR3: CATVSETQYF
DNA: TGTGCCACCGTTTCAGAGACCCAGTACTTC

J: TRBJ1-2
D: -
V: TRBV10-3
size: -
CDR3: CAISPTGLLSYGYTF
DNA: TGTGCCATCAGTCCCACGGGCTTACTTTCCTATGGCTACACCTTC

J: TRBJ1-1
D: -
V: TRBV2
size: -
CDR3: CASSEALRGVTEAFF
DNA: TGTGCCAGCAGTGAAGCGCTTCGGGGGGTTACTGAAGCTTTCTTT

J: TRBJ1-5
D: TRBD1
V: TRBV2
size: -
CDR3: CASSGGDSSNQPQHF
DNA: TGTGCCAGCAGCGGGGGGGACAGCAGCAATCAGCCCCAGCATTTT

J: TRBJ2-2
D: -
V: TRBV7-3
size: few
CDR3: CASSPTGTIAGELFF
DNA: TGTGCCAGCAGCCCCACCGGGACAATCGCCGGGGAGCTGTTTTTT

J: TRBJ2-3
D: -
V: TRBV2
size: many
CDR3: CASSVQTSTDTQYF
DNA: TGTGCCAGCAGTGTACAGACGAGCACAGATACGCAGTATTTT

J: TRBJ2-5
D: -
V: TRBV24-1
size: -
CDR3: CATSDRVVAETQYF
DNA: TGTGCCACCAGTGACAGGGTGGTAGCAGAGACCCAGTACTTC

J: TRBJ1-1
D: -
V: TRBV29-1
size: -
CDR3: CSVESTLTPEAFF
DNA: TGCAGCGTTGAGTCTACTTTGACACCTGAAGCTTTCTTT

J: TRBJ1-5
D: TRBD1
V: TRBV6-1
size: few
CDR3: CASSFGQGFNQPQHF
DNA: TGTGCCAGCAGCTTCGGACAGGGGTTCAATCAGCCCCAGCATTTT

J: TRBJ2-7
D: -
V: TRBV24-1
size: many
CDR3: CATSDGLSYEQYF
DNA: TGTGCCACCAGTGATGGGCTCTCCTACGAGCAGTACTTC

J: TRBJ2-5
D: TRBD1
V: TRBV5-1
size: -
CDR3: CASSSYLDRGLLETQYF
DNA: TGCGCCAGCAGCTCCTACCTTGACAGGGGGCTTCTTGAGACCCAGTACTTC

J: TRBJ2-7
D: TRBD2
V: TRBV5-1
size: few
CDR3: CASSLRTSGSHEQYF
DNA: TGCGCCAGCAGCTTGAGGACTAGCGGGAGCCACGAGCAGTACTTC

J: TRBJ1-6
D: -
V: TRBV7-9
size: -
CDR3: CASSQGGDAYNSPLHF
DNA: TGCGCCAGCAGCCAGGGCGGGGACGCCTATAATTCACCCCTCCACTTT

J: TRBJ1-2
D: -
V: TRBV24-1
size: many
CDR3: CATSELDRTDGYTF
DNA: TGTGCCACCAGTGAACTCGACCGTACGGATGGCTACACCTTC

J: TRBJ1-5
D: -
V: TRBV7-6
size: many
CDR3: CASSLVGEPQHF
DNA: TGTGCCAGCAGCTTAGTCGGTGAGCCCCAGCATTTT

J: TRBJ1-2
D: -
V: TRBV12-3/TRBV12-4
size: many
CDR3: CASSFPRTYGYTF
DNA: TGTGCCAGCAGTTTCCCACGAACTTATGGCTACACCTTC

J: TRBJ1-5
D: TRBD1
V: TRBV10-3
size: -
CDR3: CASSHSPTGVYIGNQPQHF
DNA: TGTGCCAGCAGTCACTCGCCTACAGGGGTCTATATTGGTAATCAGCCCCAGCATTTT

J: TRBJ2-5
D: TRBD2
V: TRBV7-9
size: -
CDR3: CASRLSGGVETQYF
DNA: TGTGCCAGCAGACTTAGCGGGGGGGTTGAGACCCAGTACTTC